Below are 26 T cell receptor beta chains sequenced from a single sample in a study of blood T cells in healthy people across ages (dated by TCRdb to about 2015). Receptors were amplified or captured by 5' RACE. The sample was run on an Illumina HiSeq 2500. A second PCR of about 6 to 11 cycles was performed with a sample-barcoded 5' primer and a J-beta primer mix. TCRdb reprocessed the public reads (quality trimming at Q25 with fastp, clone calling with MiXCR) and kept in-frame beta chains. Here each entry gathers all rows of one CDR3 protein and keeps the most common genes and DNA. The sample includes 1.5 million to 2 million distinct CDR3 sequences, with 49% observed a single time. Of the sample, roughly 2.1% is held by the ten largest clones. Sequences were obtained from blood. All receptors derive from a woman aged 40 to 50 in good health.

The CDR3, as DNA: TGTGCCAGCAGGACGCGGGGGGTCCTGAGCACAGATACGCAGTATTTT. It is translated as CASRTRGVLSTDTQYF. The rearrangement joins TRBV6-6 to TRBJ2-3; TRBD2 aligns across 8 bases. CDR3 length: 16 residues. J gave up 0 bases and V 6 bases, and 8 bases lay outside the gene matches. Germline CDR1 and CDR2: MNHNY and SVGAGI (reference sequence).

This clonotype came up a few times. The CDR3 nucleotides read TGTGCCAGCAGTCCTATTGGGACCTCAGGAACGCAGTATTTT. It yields the protein CASSPIGTSGTQYF. The chain joins TRBV6-5 to TRBJ2-3; TRBD1 or TRBD2 may be the D gene (5 bases each). V was clipped by 5 bases and J by 9 bases, with 18 bases between them. This CDR3 spans 14 amino acids. Germline lookup yields CDR1 MNHEY and CDR2 SVGAGI.

The genes are TRBV6-1 and TRBJ1-2; 11 nucleotides align to TRBD1. The ends lost 8 bases at V and 6 bases at J; junction bases unmatched: 8. This CDR3 region has 14 residues. Germline V gene lookup returns CDR1 MNHNS and CDR2 SASEGT. CDR3 sequence reads: CASLRLGQGDGYTF. As DNA, the CDR3 is TGTGCCAGCTTAAGATTGGGACAGGGGGATGGCTACACCTTC.

This clonotype was detected only a few times. The rearrangement joins TRBV12-3 or TRBV12-4 to TRBJ2-1; 11 bases are shared with TRBD1. The CDR3 spans 17 residues. V dropped 6 bases and J dropped 6; count of bases not matched to a gene: 13. As DNA, the CDR3 is TGTGCCAGCAGCTACCCGGGGACAGGGGGGGTGGGCAATGAGCAGTTCTTC. Its translation: CASSYPGTGGVGNEQFF.

The J gene is TRBJ1-3, the V gene TRBV25-1; no clear D. The germline V and J ends were trimmed by 2 bases and 0 bases, with 5 bases remaining between them. This CDR3 comprises 14 residues. CDR1 is MGHDK, CDR2 SYGVNS, per germline. The CDR3, as DNA: TGTGCCAGCAGTGAAGAGTACTCTGGAAACACCATATATTTT. This sequence encodes CASSEEYSGNTIYF.

The V call is TRBV4-3, the J call TRBJ2-1; D tentatively fits TRBD1 or TRBD2 (5 bases each). This CDR3 spans 18 amino acids. V was clipped by 3 bases and J by 3 bases, with 21 bases between them. Germline CDR1 is LGHNA and CDR2 is YSLEER. In nucleotides, the CDR3 is TGCGCCAGCAGCCACCTATCACTTCGGGGCCACTTCTACAATGAGCAGTTCTTC. Its translation: CASSHLSLRGHFYNEQFF.

This clonotype appeared a single time. The chain joins TRBV27 to TRBJ2-1, with 14 positions matching TRBD2. J lost 9 bases, V lost 3 bases, and 13 bases had no gene match. Germline-derived CDR1 and CDR2 are MNHEY and SMNVEV (reference sequence). This CDR3 is 18 amino acids long. The CDR3 region is CASSFRVTSGGAGGEQFF. The CDR3 DNA follows: TGTGCCAGCAGTTTTAGGGTGACTAGCGGGGGGGCGGGAGGTGAGCAGTTCTTC.

V is TRBV7-2 and J is TRBJ2-5, with D possibly being TRBD1 (5 bases). The J call is doubtful: the DNA matches TRBJ2-4 better. The CDR3 is made up of 13 amino acids. The V gene's germline CDR1 is SGHTA and CDR2 FQGNSA. In DNA, the CDR3 is TGTGCCAGCAGCTTAAAAGGGGTGGACATTCAGTACTTC. This codes for CASSLKGVDIQYF.

This clonotype was seen a handful of times. The CDR3 DNA is TGTGCCAGCAGCGCCACTAGCGGGGCCGAGCAGTTCTTC. This encodes CASSATSGAEQFF. The V and J genes are TRBV7-2 and TRBJ2-1, with TRBD2 matching 10 bases. From germline, CDR1 is SGHTA and CDR2 FQGNSA. The CDR3 runs 13 residues. The ends lost 5 bases at V and 10 bases at J; junction bases unmatched: 5.

This rearrangement joins TRBV21-1 to TRBJ1-5; the table calls TRBD1, which could not be checked here. TRBV21-1 is classified as a pseudogene. CDR3 size: 17 residues. This CDR3 is CASSSQAGQNSNQPQHF. Written as DNA, the CDR3 is TGTGCCAGCAGCAGTCAGGCGGGACAAAATAGCAATCAGCCCCAGCATTTT.

Concerning this clonotype itself: The junction and the germline gene differ at one end; a read error may be behind it. The V gene is TRBV18, the J gene TRBJ2-6; no firm D call. From germline, CDR1 is KGHSH and CDR2 LQKENI. The CDR3 sequence is 14 residues long. Here the CDR3 reads CAGSPREGANVLTF. Written as DNA, the CDR3 is TGTGCCGGCTCACCGAGAGAAGGGGCCAACGTCCTGACTTTC.

In its sample, this clonotype was seen a few times. The chain joins TRBV20-1 to TRBJ1-4; D gene unclear. Germline V lookup: CDR1 DFQATT, CDR2 SNEGSKA (reference sequence). The CDR3 loop spans 13 amino acids. The V end lost 2 bases, the J end lost 6 bases, and 10 bases lay between the germline ends. DNA of the CDR3: TGCAGTGCTAGAACCTACAGTCATGAAAAACTGTTTTTT. It is translated as CSARTYSHEKLFF.

V gene TRBV4-2 combines with J gene TRBJ2-1; 11 bases agree with TRBD2. Per germline, CDR1 LGHNA and CDR2 YNFKEQ. The ends lost 3 bases at V and 9 bases at J; junction bases unmatched: 7. There are 15 residues in the CDR3. CDR3 DNA: TGTGCCAGCAGCCATTTTAGCGGGGGGGGCGGTGAGCAGTTCTTC. This encodes CASSHFSGGGGEQFF.

V gene TRBV20-1 combines with J gene TRBJ2-3; a possible D gene is TRBD1 (5 bases). CDR3 length equals 15 residues. The ends were cut back, 1 base at V and 0 bases at J, with 11 bases in the middle. Germline lookup yields CDR1 DFQATT and CDR2 SNEGSKA (reference sequence). CDR3 amino acids: CSARAQGSSTDTQYF. CDR3 DNA: TGCAGTGCTAGAGCCCAGGGAAGTAGCACAGATACGCAGTATTTT.

This chain connects TRBV6-5 to TRBJ2-7; 7 bases fit TRBD1. Trimming at V came to 5 bases and at J to 3 bases, leaving 7 bases not matched to a gene. CDR1 is MNHEY, CDR2 SVGAGI, per germline. CDR3 length: 14 residues. DNA for the CDR3: TGTGCCAGCAGTGAGGACAGGCACATCTACGAGCAGTACTTC. Its protein product is CASSEDRHIYEQYF.

A few counts support this clonotype. This chain uses TRBV20-1 with TRBJ2-3, with D tentatively TRBD2 (5 bases). Between the trimmed V and J ends, which lost 0 bases and 5 bases, there was a span of 15 bases. Germline CDR1 is DFQATT and CDR2 is SNEGSKA (reference sequence). This CDR3 has 15 amino acids. The CDR3 coding sequence is TGCAGTGCTAGAGATGGCAAGGAGGATGGAGATACGCAGTATTTT. It codes for CSARDGKEDGDTQYF.

This chain connects TRBV7-6 to TRBJ2-5; no reliable D call. Germline CDR1 SGHVS, CDR2 FNYEAQ. The CDR3 length is 15 residues. Trimming left V 5 bases short and J 1 base short, with 14 bases between. The CDR3 DNA reads as TGTGCCAGCAGCCTACTCTGGTCAGGCCAAGAGACCCAGTACTTC. It codes for CASSLLWSGQETQYF.

This clonotype was found a few times. This rearrangement joins TRBV27 to TRBJ2-7; D may be TRBD1 (6 bases). Germline V CDR1 and CDR2: MNHEY, SMNVEV (reference sequence). Deletions cut 6 bases from V and 5 bases from J, with 14 bases between. The CDR3 consists of 13 residues. CDR3 DNA: TGTGCCAGCAGAAAAACAGGGTCCCACGAGCAGTACTTC. Protein product: CASRKTGSHEQYF.

V is TRBV28 and J is TRBJ1-2; no clear D. V gave up 6 bases and J gave up 7 bases, with 12 bases separating them. Germline CDR1 is MDHEN and CDR2 is SYDVKM. CDR3 size: 12 residues. DNA for the CDR3: TGTGCCAGCAGCCTCAAGTTGGGTGGCTACACCTTC. Encoded protein: CASSLKLGGYTF.

This clonotype was picked up a small number of times. V usage is TRBV21-1 and J usage is TRBJ2-3. TRBV21-1 is a recognized pseudogene. The CDR3 totals 16 residues. CDR3 sequence: CASSKSTGPRTDTQYF. The CDR3 DNA reads TGTGCCAGCAGCAAAAGCACTGGTCCTCGCACAGATACGCAGTATTTT.

The chain combines TRBV4-3 with TRBJ1-2; perhaps TRBD1 as D (6 bases). Germline lookup yields CDR1 LGHNA and CDR2 YSLEER. Between the trimmed V and J ends, which lost 2 bases and 5 bases, there was a span of 9 bases. This CDR3 comprises 13 residues. CDR3 protein: CASSQTGQYGYTF. Here the CDR3 DNA reads TGCGCCAGCAGCCAAACAGGGCAATATGGCTACACCTTC.

The chain has TRBV13 and TRBJ2-5; D is possibly TRBD2 (5 bases). The CDR3 spans 13 residues. V was cut by 3 bases and J by 5 bases, with 10 bases left in between. CDR1 is PRHDT, CDR2 FYEKMQ, per germline (reference sequence). The CDR3 nucleotides read TGTGCCAGCAGCTTTTTGGGAGATGAGACCCAGTACTTC. Translation: CASSFLGDETQYF.

This clonotype was seen more than once but under ten times. J is TRBJ2-4 and V is TRBV10-3; 10 nucleotides line up with TRBD1. The J call may be in error: the DNA end matches TRBJ2-7 better. The CDR3 sequence is 14 residues long. Germline loops: CDR1 ENHRY, CDR2 SYGVKD. The CDR3 bases are TGTGCCATCAGCCGGGACAGGGGACGCGACGAGCAGTACTTC. This translates into CAISRDRGRDEQYF.

Only one count was recorded for this clonotype. The chain is built from TRBV5-6 and TRBJ2-1, with TRBD2 matching over 10 bases. The V gene's germline CDR1 is SGHDT and CDR2 YYEEEE. V dropped 5 bases and J dropped 8; count of bases not matched to a gene: 13. CDR3 length: 16 residues. The CDR3: CASRRVKRGGIDEQFF. The CDR3 DNA sequence: TGTGCCAGCAGGCGAGTAAAGCGGGGGGGCATCGATGAGCAGTTCTTC.

This clonotype was recorded a few times. V usage is TRBV6-6 and J usage is TRBJ1-1; tentatively, D is TRBD1 (5 bases). The CDR3 runs to 13 residues. The V gene's germline CDR1 is MNHNY and CDR2 SVGAGI (reference sequence). V lost 4 bases to trimming and J lost 8 bases, with 14 bases between them. CDR3 coding DNA: TGTGCCAGCAGTTCGACAGTTTTAAAAGAAGCTTTCTTT. Translated: CASSSTVLKEAFF.

This chain uses TRBV4-1 with TRBJ2-5, with D hard to call. V was clipped by 1 base and J by 11 bases, with 20 bases between them. CDR3 length: 15 residues. From germline, CDR1 is MGHRA and CDR2 YSYEKL. The CDR3 here is CASSQVWTDNNVQYF. DNA for the CDR3: TGCGCCAGCAGCCAAGTTTGGACGGATAACAATGTGCAGTACTTC.